Sequencing of this TCR beta chain was carried out in a study of cytomegalovirus exposure and HLA in healthy donors. Here immunoSEQ multiplex PCR was the method, and the copy in TCRdb shows in-frame clones only, minus some. Of some 100,000 clones listed, around 85% are singletons. Germline assignment: CDR1 DFQATT and CDR2 SNEGSKA (reference sequence). The length of the CDR3 is 11 residues. Trimming took off 2 bases at V and 3 bases at J, with 5 bases between the two ends. On this clone: As yet, its antigen is unknown. The same CDR3 is also encoded by other DNA sequences in this sample.

Regarding the study as a whole: The study recorded 150 to 200 TCR beta chains that were cytomegalovirus-associated. It was found in a later analysis that first-cohort TCR clusters tended to co-occur in the 90 to 150 validation repertoires. Specific recognition of CMV antigens was confirmed in vitro for a few chains (all CMV-associated).

From the 120-subject validation cohort, which was separate from the roughly 680-subject first cohort, the donors were drawn. The chain joins TRBV20-1 to TRBJ2-7; TRBD1 might be the D (5 bases). The clonotype was recovered from a man younger than 35 in good health and CMV-seropositive. The source material was PBMCs. CDR3 sequence reads: CSARQGYEQYF. CDR3 nucleotide sequence: TGCAGTGCTAGACAGGGCTACGAGCAGTACTTC.